The 3 T cell receptor beta chains in this list originate from one sample, sequenced in a study of blood T cell repertoires in COVID-19. The repertoire was sequenced with immunoSEQ multiplex PCR; TCRdb's copy has only in-frame clones and lacks some. This table holds about 100,000 clones, approximately 90% found once. Sequencing was carried out using peripheral blood. The receptors originated from a human donor with active COVID-19. The donor label of this sample is uncertain.

The rearrangement links TRBV6-5 to TRBJ1-2; possibly TRBD1 for D (5 bases). Germline V lookup: CDR1 MNHEY, CDR2 SVGAGI. The CDR3 length is 12 residues. Trimming left V 6 bases short and J 2 bases short, with 7 bases between. CDR3 protein: CASRGPNYGYTF. The DNA for the CDR3 is TGTGCCAGCAGGGGGCCGAACTATGGCTACACCTTC.

This chain joins TRBV9 and TRBJ2-7; 9 positions agree with TRBD2. CDR3 length: 15 amino acids. Germline V gene lookup returns CDR1 SGDLS and CDR2 YYNGEE. V dropped 3 bases and J dropped 2; count of bases not matched to a gene: 6. In DNA form, the CDR3 reads TGTGCCAGCAGCGCTGAGCGGGGGGAAACCTACGAGCAGTACTTC. Protein product: CASSAERGETYEQYF. Based on the CDR3 plus reference TRBV9 and TRBJ2-7, the full variable domain is DSGVTQTPKHLITATGQRVTLRCSPRSGDLSVYWYQQSLDQGLQFLIQYYNGEERAKGNILERFSAQQFPDLHSELNLSSLELGDSALYFCASSAERGETYEQYFGPGTRLTVT.

J is TRBJ1-5 and V is TRBV5-1; 8 positions match TRBD1. CDR1 is SGHRS, CDR2 YFSETQ, per germline. The length of the CDR3 is 14 residues. V was pared by 3 bases and J by 6 bases, with 5 bases of the junction left unmatched. Here the CDR3 reads CASSSTGAGQPQHF. CDR3 coding DNA: TGCGCCAGCAGCTCGACAGGGGCGGGTCAGCCCCAGCATTTT.